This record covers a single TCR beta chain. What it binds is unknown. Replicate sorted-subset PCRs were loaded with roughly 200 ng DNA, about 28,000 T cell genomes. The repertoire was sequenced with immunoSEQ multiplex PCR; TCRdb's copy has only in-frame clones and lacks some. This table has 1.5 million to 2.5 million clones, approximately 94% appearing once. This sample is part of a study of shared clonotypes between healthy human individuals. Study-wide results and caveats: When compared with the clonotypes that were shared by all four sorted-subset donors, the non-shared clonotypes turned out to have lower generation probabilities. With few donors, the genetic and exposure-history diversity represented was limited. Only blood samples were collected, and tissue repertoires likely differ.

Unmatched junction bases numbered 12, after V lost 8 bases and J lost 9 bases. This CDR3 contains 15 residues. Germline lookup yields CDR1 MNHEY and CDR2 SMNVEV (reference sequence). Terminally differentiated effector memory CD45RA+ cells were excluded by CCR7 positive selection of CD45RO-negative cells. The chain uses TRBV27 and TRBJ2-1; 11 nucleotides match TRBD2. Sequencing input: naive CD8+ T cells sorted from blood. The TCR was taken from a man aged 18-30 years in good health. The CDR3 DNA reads TGTGCCAGCGGGCCACTAGCGGGAGCGTCGAGTGAGCAGTTCTTC. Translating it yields CASGPLAGASSEQFF.